This T cell receptor beta chain was identified during a study of blood T cells in healthy people across ages. Germline lookup yields CDR1 SEHNR and CDR2 FQNEAQ (reference sequence). The CDR3 totals 16 residues. This clonotype turned up a few times. Next came a second PCR, run for about 7 to 11 cycles, which used a sample-barcoded 5' primer along with a J-beta primer mix. One entry per CDR3 protein, called by TCRdb with MiXCR from the 5' RACE reads. The profile shows roughly 800,000 distinct CDR3 sequences, approximately 24% of them singletons. The sample also formed part of further work on T cells of mothers and their children.

Sample: blood. This TCR derives from a boy aged 10-17 years in good health. The chain uses TRBV7-9 and TRBJ2-5; 14 nucleotides line up with TRBD2. The J call may be wrong; the DNA end is better matched by TRBJ2-1. CDR3 amino acids: CASSQTSGGAFGEQFF. In DNA form, the CDR3 reads TGTGCCAGCAGCCAGACTAGCGGGGGGGCCTTTGGTGAGCAGTTCTTC.